Sequencing of this T cell receptor (beta chain) was carried out in a study of blood T cell repertoires in COVID-19. As for the study in general: Spain, Italy and the United States supplied samples that represented acute and convalescent COVID-19. PBMCs, B-cell-depleted T cells, or T cells were the source of the cDNA or gDNA that made up the material.

Original data processing: Nucleated cell counts were estimated from reference gene primer amplification. Repertoires were generated with immunoSEQ multiplex PCR, while TCRdb's copy carries only in-frame clones and drops some. That table gives V, J and clone size, and the DNA gave D and trimming. The data show about 120,000 clones, 88% seen once. Germline lookup yields CDR1 LNHDA and CDR2 SQIVND (reference sequence). Trimming cost V 8 bases and J 2 bases; bases outside gene matches: 8. CDR3 size: 15 residues. This rearrangement joins TRBV19 to TRBJ1-4, with TRBD1 matching 7 bases. The sequence was obtained from a man aged 45-65 years with acute or convalescent COVID-19. Sequenced sample: peripheral blood. The DNA of the CDR3 is TGTGCCAGTGCCCTAGGGGGCAAGACTAATGAAAAACTGTTTTTT. Its translation is CASALGGKTNEKLFF.